This T cell receptor beta chain stems from a study of CD8+CD57+ T cells in acquired aplastic anemia. Sequenced patients had shown CD8+CD57+ cell expansion by flow cytometry. The V end lost 6 bases, the J end lost 4 bases, and 16 bases lay between the germline ends. This CDR3 has 14 amino acids. The germline gives CDR1 SNHLY, CDR2 FYNNEI. Investigators profiled TCR beta VDJ and CDR3 from genomic DNA template. TCRdb redid the calling of the reads with MiXCR, one entry per CDR3 protein. The table lists some 180,000 distinct CDR3 sequences, 63% of them singletons. On this clonotype itself: Since a much larger clone is just one base distant, this may be a read error.

The clonotype comes from a human donor with aplastic anemia. The material sequenced was sorted CD4+, CD8+, or CD8+CD57+ T cells (not recorded which) from PBMCs. The chain is built from TRBV2 and TRBJ2-7; D uncertain. CDR3 loop: CASRRLDGSYEQYF. DNA for the CDR3: TGTGCCAGCAGAAGACTGGACGGAAGTTACGAGCAGTACTTC.